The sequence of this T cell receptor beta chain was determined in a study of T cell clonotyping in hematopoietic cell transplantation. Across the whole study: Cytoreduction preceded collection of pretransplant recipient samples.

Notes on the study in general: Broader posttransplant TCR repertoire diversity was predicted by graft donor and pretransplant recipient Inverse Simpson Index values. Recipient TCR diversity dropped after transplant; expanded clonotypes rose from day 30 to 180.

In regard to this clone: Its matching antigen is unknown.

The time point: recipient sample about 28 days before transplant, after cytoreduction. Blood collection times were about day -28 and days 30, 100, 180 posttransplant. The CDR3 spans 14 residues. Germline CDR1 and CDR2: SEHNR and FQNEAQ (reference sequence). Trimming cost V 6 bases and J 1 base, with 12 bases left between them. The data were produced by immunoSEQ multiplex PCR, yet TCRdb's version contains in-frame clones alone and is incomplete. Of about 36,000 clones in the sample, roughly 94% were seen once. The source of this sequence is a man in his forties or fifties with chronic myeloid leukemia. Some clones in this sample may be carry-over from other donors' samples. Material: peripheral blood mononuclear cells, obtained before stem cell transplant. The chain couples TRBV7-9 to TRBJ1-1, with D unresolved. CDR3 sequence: CASRRGAENTEAFF. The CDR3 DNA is TGTGCCAGCAGAAGAGGCGCAGAGAACACTGAAGCTTTCTTT.